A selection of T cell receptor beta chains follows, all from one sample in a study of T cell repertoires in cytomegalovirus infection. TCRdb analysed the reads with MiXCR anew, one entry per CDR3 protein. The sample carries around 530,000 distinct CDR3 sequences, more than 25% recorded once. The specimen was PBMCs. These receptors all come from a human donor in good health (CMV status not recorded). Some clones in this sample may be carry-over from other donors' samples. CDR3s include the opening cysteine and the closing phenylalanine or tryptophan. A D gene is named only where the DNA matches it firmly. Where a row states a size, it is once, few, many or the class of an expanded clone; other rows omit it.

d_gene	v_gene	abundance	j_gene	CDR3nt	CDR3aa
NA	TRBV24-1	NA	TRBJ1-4	TGTGCCACCGGGGACGTGGCTGAAAAACTGTTTTTT	CATGDVAEKLFF
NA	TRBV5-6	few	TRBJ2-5	TGTGCCAGCAGCTGGACGGCCTCGGGGACCCAGTACTTC	CASSWTASGTQYF
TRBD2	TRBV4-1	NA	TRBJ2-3	TGCGCCAGCAGCCCCCCCCTACTTAGCGGGAGGGCCTTAGATACGCAGTATTTT	CASSPPLLSGRALDTQYF
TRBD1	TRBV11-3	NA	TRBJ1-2	TGTGCCAGCAGATCGGGACAGGATTATAATGGCTACACCTTC	CASRSGQDYNGYTF
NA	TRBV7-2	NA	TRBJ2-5	TGTGCCAGCAGCTTAGCTCGGGGATTCCAGCTAGAGACCCAGTACTTC	CASSLARGFQLETQYF
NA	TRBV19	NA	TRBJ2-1	TGTGCCAGTAGTATGTTCCCCTCCTACAATGAGCAGTTCTTC	CASSMFPSYNEQFF
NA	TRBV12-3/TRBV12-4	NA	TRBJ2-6	TGTGCCAGCAGTTTATTCGCTGGGGCCAACGTCCTGACTTTC	CASSLFAGANVLTF
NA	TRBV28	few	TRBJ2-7	TGTGCCAGCAGTTTAAACGCCGAGCAGTACTTC	CASSLNAEQYF
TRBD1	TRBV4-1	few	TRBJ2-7	TGCGCCAGCAGCCACAGACAGGGGTACGAGCAGTACTTC	CASSHRQGYEQYF
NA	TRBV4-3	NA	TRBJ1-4	TGCGCCAGCAGCCAAGAAGACGCGACAACTAATGAAAAACTGTTTTTT	CASSQEDATTNEKLFF
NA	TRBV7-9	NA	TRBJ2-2	TGTGCCAGCAGCAGCTTTTCGTCCACCGGGGAGCTGTTTTTT	CASSSFSSTGELFF
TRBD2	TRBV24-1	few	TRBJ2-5	TGTGCCACCAGTGCTTTCGGTCCACTAGCGGGAGGTGAGACCCAGTACTTC	CATSAFGPLAGGETQYF
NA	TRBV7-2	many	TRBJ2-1	TGTGCCAGCAGCCCTGTAGCAGCTTGGGACAATGAGCAGTTCTTC	CASSPVAAWDNEQFF
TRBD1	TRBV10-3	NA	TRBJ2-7	TGTGCCATCAGTGAGTCGGGACAGCAGAACTACGAGCAGTACTTC	CAISESGQQNYEQYF
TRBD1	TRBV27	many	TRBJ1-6	TGTGCCAGCAGGGCCCCTGGGACAGCATCACCCCTCCACTTT	CASRAPGTASPLHF
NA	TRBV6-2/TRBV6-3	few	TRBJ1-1	TGTGCCAGCAGTTATGAGGAGGGGACTGAAGCTTTCTTT	CASSYEEGTEAFF
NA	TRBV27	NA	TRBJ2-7	TGTGCCAGCAGTTTCGGCAGGGATTCCCCCTACGAGCAGTACTTC	CASSFGRDSPYEQYF
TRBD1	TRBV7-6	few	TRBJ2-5	TGTGCCGGACAGGGTTTGGAGACCCAGTACTTC	CAGQGLETQYF
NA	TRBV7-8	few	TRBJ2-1	TGTGCCAGCAGTCCCATAGCGTTAGACTCCTACAATGAGCAGTTCTTC	CASSPIALDSYNEQFF
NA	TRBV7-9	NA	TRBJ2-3	TGTGCCAGCAGCTTCTACCCTAATACGCAGTATTTT	CASSFYPNTQYF
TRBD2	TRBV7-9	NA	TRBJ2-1	TGTGCCAGCAGCTTAGGGGGACTAGGGGTCAATGAGCAGTTCTTC	CASSLGGLGVNEQFF
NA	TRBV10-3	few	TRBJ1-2	TGTGCCATCAGTGTCCCACAGGCCTATGCCTATGGCTACACCTTC	CAISVPQAYAYGYTF
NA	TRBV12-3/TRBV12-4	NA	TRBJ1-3	TGTGCCAGCAGTTCCAACAGTGGACCTGGAAACACCATATATTTT	CASSSNSGPGNTIYF
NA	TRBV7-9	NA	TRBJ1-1	TGTGCCAGCAGCCCGAACAGTTTGAACACTGAAGCTTTCTTT	CASSPNSLNTEAFF
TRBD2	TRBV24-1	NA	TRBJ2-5	TGTGCCACCAGTGATTTGCCTAGCGGGAGGGGAGAGACCCAGTACTTC	CATSDLPSGRGETQYF
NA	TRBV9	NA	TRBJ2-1	TGTGCCAGCAGCGTAGATGGCTGGGGTAATGAGCAGTTCTTC	CASSVDGWGNEQFF
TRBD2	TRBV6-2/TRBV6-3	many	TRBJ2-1	TGTGCCAGCAACCGAGCGAGCGGGAGGAGATTTGAGCAGTTCTTC	CASNRASGRRFEQFF
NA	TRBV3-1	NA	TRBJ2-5	TGTGCCAGCAGCCAAGTGGGGTTAGGGACCCAGTACTTC	CASSQVGLGTQYF
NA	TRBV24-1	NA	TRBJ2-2	TGTGCCACCAGTGATTTGCAAGTGAGAAACACCGGGGAGCTGTTTTTT	CATSDLQVRNTGELFF
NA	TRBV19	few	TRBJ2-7	TGTGCCAGCCTTACAGAGGAGGGCGAGCAGTACTTC	CASLTEEGEQYF
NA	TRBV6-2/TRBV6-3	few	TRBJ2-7	TGTGCCAGCAGGCAGCGGTCGAACTACGAGCAGTACTTC	CASRQRSNYEQYF
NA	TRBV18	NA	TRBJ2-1	TGTGCCAGCTCACCTTACTCCAATGAGCAGTTCTTC	CASSPYSNEQFF
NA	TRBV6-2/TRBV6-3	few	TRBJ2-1	TGTGCCAGCAGCTCCCCCGGGACGGCGGAGGAGTTCTTC	CASSSPGTAEEFF
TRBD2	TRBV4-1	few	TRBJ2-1	TGCGCCAGCAGCCATACTAGCGGGAGTAATGTTAATGAGCAGTTCTTC	CASSHTSGSNVNEQFF
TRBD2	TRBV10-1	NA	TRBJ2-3	TGCGCCAGCAGTGCCTCGGGGAGGGTCCAAGATACGCAGTATTTT	CASSASGRVQDTQYF
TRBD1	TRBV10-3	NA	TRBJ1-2	TGTGCCACCCATGAGACAGGGTCGTATGGCTACACCTTC	CATHETGSYGYTF
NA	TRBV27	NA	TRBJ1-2	TGTGCCAGCAGTCCCCATACCCGATTCTATGGCTACACCTTC	CASSPHTRFYGYTF
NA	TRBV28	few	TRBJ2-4	TGTGCCAGCAGTTTGGGGGAAAACATTCAGTACTTC	CASSLGENIQYF
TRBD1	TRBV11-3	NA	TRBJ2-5	TGTGCCAGCAGCTCGACAGGGGGAAGCCAAGAGACCCAGTACTTC	CASSSTGGSQETQYF
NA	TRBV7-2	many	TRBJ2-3	TGTGCCAGCAGCTCTGGACTAAAAACAGATACGCAGTATTTT	CASSSGLKTDTQYF
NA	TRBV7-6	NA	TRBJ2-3	TGTGCCAGCAGCTTCGGGTTAGTCACAGATACGCAGTATTTT	CASSFGLVTDTQYF
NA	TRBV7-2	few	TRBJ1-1	TGTGCCAGCAGCACAAAAATGAACACTGAAGCTTTCTTT	CASSTKMNTEAFF
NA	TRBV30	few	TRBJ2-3	TGTGCCTGGAGTGTACATGGGACAACAGATACGCAGTATTTT	CAWSVHGTTDTQYF
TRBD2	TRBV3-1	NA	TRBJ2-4	TGTGCCAGCAGCCCGGGACTAGCGACCAAAAACATTCAGTACTTC	CASSPGLATKNIQYF
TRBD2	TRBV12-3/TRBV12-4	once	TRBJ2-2	TGTGCCAGCAGTTCCCCCCCAGGGCGGGAGGGCACCGGGGAGCTGTTTTTT	CASSSPPGREGTGELFF
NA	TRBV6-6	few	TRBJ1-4	TGTGCCAGCAGTTACTCGAAACGTTATGGCAGCGAACTGTTTTTT	CASSYSKRYGSELFF
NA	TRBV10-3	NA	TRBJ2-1	TGTGCCATCATGTCCTTTAGCTCCTACAATGAGCAGTTCTTC	CAIMSFSSYNEQFF
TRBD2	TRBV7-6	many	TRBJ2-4	TGTGCCAGCAGCTTAGGACTAGCGGGAGCCAAAAACATTCAGTACTTC	CASSLGLAGAKNIQYF
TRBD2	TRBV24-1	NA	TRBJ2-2	TGTGCCACCAGTGGCACGGGAGGATGGACCGGGGAGCTGTTTTTT	CATSGTGGWTGELFF
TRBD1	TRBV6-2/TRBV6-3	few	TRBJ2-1	TGTGCCAGCAGCGTAGGGGGGACAGGGAACAATGAGCAGTTCTTC	CASSVGGTGNNEQFF
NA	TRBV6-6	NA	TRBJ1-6	TGTGCCAGCAGGCCAGACAGTGGGGATCTGGCACCCCTCCACTTT	CASRPDSGDLAPLHF
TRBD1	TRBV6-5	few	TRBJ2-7	TGTGCCAGCAGGCCCACAGGGGGCGAGCAGTACTTC	CASRPTGGEQYF
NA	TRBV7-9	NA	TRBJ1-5	TGTGCCAGCAGCTTACCTGATCAGCCCCAGCATTTT	CASSLPDQPQHF
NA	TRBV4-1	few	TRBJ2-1	TGCGCCAGCAGCCAAGTACTAGAACTTTACAATGAGCAGTTCTTC	CASSQVLELYNEQFF
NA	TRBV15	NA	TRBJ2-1	TGTGCCACCAGCAGGGGGGGGCTAGCGGACCAGTACAATGAGCAGTTCTTC	CATSRGGLADQYNEQFF
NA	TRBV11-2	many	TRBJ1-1	TGTGCCAGCAGCTTAGATCAGGGTAGAGGGTCTGAAGCTTTCTTT	CASSLDQGRGSEAFF
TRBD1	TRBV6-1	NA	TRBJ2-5	TGTGCCAGCAGTGAAGAAGGGACAGGGTGGGAGACCCAGTACTTC	CASSEEGTGWETQYF
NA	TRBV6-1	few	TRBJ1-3	TGTGCCAGCAGTGAAGCGAGACAGCCTTTGGAAAACACCATATATTTT	CASSEARQPLENTIYF
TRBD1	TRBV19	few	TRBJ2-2	TGTGCCAGCCGAGCGGACAGGCACGGGGAGCTGTTTTTT	CASRADRHGELFF
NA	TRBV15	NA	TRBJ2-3	TGTGCCACCAGCAGAGTGGTGGTAAGCACAGATACGCAGTATTTT	CATSRVVVSTDTQYF